This T cell receptor beta chain was obtained from a study of cytomegalovirus exposure and HLA in healthy donors. Study outcomes and limitations: TRBV6-2, TRBV6-3 and some other V segments were unresolvable in 87-base-pair reads. An ancestry cluster, one associated with Asian ancestry, reportedly showed fewer N-insertions than the approximately 660-donor mean in a later analysis. With later analysis, a missense DCLRE1C variant became linked to TCR beta V- and J-gene trimming.

The study ran its PCR with 60 Vbeta and 13 Jbeta primers. Here immunoSEQ multiplex PCR was the method, and the copy in TCRdb shows in-frame clones only, minus some. The table records more than 55,000 clones, about 73% of them present only once. As for the donors, each was a healthy bone marrow donor. Notes on this clone: The antigen is unknown.

CDR1 is SEHNR, CDR2 FQNEAQ, per germline (reference sequence). Trimming cost V 3 bases and J 3 bases; bases outside gene matches: 7. The CDR3 has 15 residues. The sequence was obtained from a woman aged 55-69 years in good health and CMV-seropositive. The chain joins TRBV7-9 to TRBJ2-5, with 7 positions matching TRBD2. Source material: PBMCs. CDR3: CASSLSSGPEETQYF. As DNA, the CDR3 is TGTGCCAGCAGCTTGAGTAGCGGGCCAGAAGAGACCCAGTACTTC.